A single sample gave rise to the 2 T cell receptor beta chains below, sequenced in a study of cytomegalovirus exposure and HLA in healthy donors. The PCR employed 60 Vbeta primers together with 13 Jbeta primers. Here immunoSEQ multiplex PCR was the method, and the copy in TCRdb shows in-frame clones only, minus some. The sample gives about 170,000 clones, 75% to 90% of which show up once; about 2% is in the top ten. The sequencing input was PBMCs. These receptors all come from a male donor in good health and CMV-seronegative.

The chain combines TRBV4-1 with TRBJ2-3, with 7 positions matching TRBD2. Trimming removed 3 bases from V and 1 base from J; junction bases left unmatched: 7. Germline lookup yields CDR1 MGHRA and CDR2 YSYEKL. The CDR3 loop spans 16 amino acids. CDR3 bases: TGCGCCAGCAGCCAGGGAAGGCTAGCGGGCACAGATACGCAGTATTTT. The encoded protein is CASSQGRLAGTDTQYF.

J is TRBJ1-1 and V is TRBV6-1, with D perhaps TRBD1 (5 bases). The ends were cut back, 6 bases at V and 8 bases at J, with 13 bases in the middle. The CDR3 has 12 amino acids. The V gene's germline CDR1 is MNHNS and CDR2 SASEGT. The CDR3 region has the DNA TGTGCCAGCAGGGGCGGGACTCCCGAAGCTTTCTTT. It translates to CASRGGTPEAFF.